The present entry profiles one T cell receptor beta chain with its context. The CDR3 consists of 13 residues. Germline V CDR1 and CDR2: SEHNR, FQNEAQ (reference sequence). V was pared by 5 bases and J by 3 bases, with 11 bases between. The sample belongs to a study of CD8 T cells in Susac syndrome. The sequenced target, TCR beta, came from blood CD8+ and CD4+ T cells. RNA in amounts of roughly 0.5 to 1 ug was reverse transcribed with random hexamers. MiXCR was run by TCRdb on the immunoSEQ multiplex PCR reads, yielding one entry per CDR3 protein. The repertoire holds about 300,000 distinct CDR3 sequences, with around 91% as singletons.

The sequenced sample was CD8+ T cells from PBMCs. This chain uses TRBV7-9 with TRBJ2-7; no reliable D call. The sequence was collected from a human donor with multiple sclerosis. CDR3 nucleotide sequence: TGTGCCAGCAGCGTAGGCCCGATCTACGAGCAGTACTTC. This translates into CASSVGPIYEQYF.